This T cell receptor (beta chain) was obtained from a study of OX40 agonist ivuxolimab in advanced cancers. Background on the whole study: The costimulatory receptor OX40 (CD134) was targeted by ivuxolimab, a fully human IgG2 agonistic monoclonal antibody. Intravenous ivuxolimab was administered to patients every 2 weeks at six dose levels: 0.01, 0.1, 0.3, 1.5, 3 and 10 mg/kg. Of the roughly 54 dose-escalation patients, hepatocellular carcinoma was present in roughly 19, melanoma in about 15, renal cell carcinoma in 9 and head and neck cancer in 9. In the dose-escalation cohort, around four fifths of patients were male, and the mean age was around 60 years with a range of roughly 23 to 79. Prior anti-PD-1, anti-PD-L1 or anti-CTLA-4 therapy was permitted, and checkpoint inhibitors had been received by around 39% of dose-escalation patients. Partial responses occurred in three dose-escalation patients: two with cutaneous melanoma and one with hepatocellular carcinoma. Peripheral TCRbeta sequencing was intended to test whether TCR sequence diversity was altered and clonal T-cell expansion was caused by ivuxolimab. The paper describes the monotherapy dose-escalation part (N of about 55 patients) of the phase I trial of ivuxolimab.

Broad study findings and their caveats: In the 0.1-3.0 mg/kg groups, partial responders were among the patients with the lowest normalized peripheral clonal expansion, particularly in CD8+ T cells. Low levels of normalized T-cell clonal expansion were also seen in some patients who did not respond. The antigen specificity of the peripheral T cells that underwent clonal expansion was not determined. At doses of 0.1 to 3.0 mg/kg, clonal expansion of both CD4+ and CD8+ blood T cells was observed from baseline to week 6. After ivuxolimab, CD8+ T cells had more expanded clones than CD4+ T cells on average.

A remark on this clone: Its binding antigen is unknown. No quality values exist for individual bases; no much larger clone is one base distant.

Genomic DNA was extracted from sorted cells for sequencing of the TCRbeta CDR3 region. The immunoSEQ Assay was used to sequence the TCRbeta CDR3 regions. TCRdb limited this immuneACCESS table to in-frame rearrangements with V and J called. A share of clones is missing; checked studies link under half to unresolved V genes, and the rest is unexplained. The sample contains roughly 79,000 clones, less than 95% of them found a single time. 9.5% to 12% of the sample rests with the top ten. The trial excluded patients who had a history of autoimmune disease or who were on systemic immunosuppression. Peripheral blood for TCR sequencing was collected from all dose cohorts at baseline, on cycle 4 day 1, and on cycle 7 day 1. The samples were taken from a phase I, first-in-human, multicenter, open-label dose-escalation trial of ivuxolimab. Adults with locally advanced or metastatic head and neck squamous cell, hepatocellular, melanoma or renal cell carcinoma were enrolled in the trial. Before TCR sequencing, CD4+ T cells and CD8+ T cells were sorted from peripheral blood as separate populations.

Trimming at the junction amounts to 3 bases on V and 3 bases on J, and the germline ends lie 12 bases apart. The CDR3 sequence holds 15 residues, the cysteine and phenylalanine included. The entry retains the CDR3 DNA only, 45 bases that are in frame from base 1. From a lookup of the germline V gene, CDR1 and CDR2 are SGHAT and FQNNGV. Sequenced material: CD4+ or CD8+ T cells sorted from blood, taken in a trial of the OX40 agonist ivuxolimab. The sequence was obtained from an adult with an advanced solid tumor such as melanoma, head and neck, liver or kidney cancer. This chain is built from TRBV11-2 and TRBJ2-1; confidence is insufficient to name the D gene. The sequence in DNA is TGTGCCAGCAGCTTTTTGCAGTCGATCTACAATGAGCAGTTCTTC. This translates into CASSFLQSIYNEQFF.